The clone carrying this T cell receptor beta chain was detected many times. What it recognizes is unknown. This sample is drawn from a study of Graves' ophthalmopathy and Graves' hyperthyroidism. Across the whole study: Upon initial diagnosis and before any treatment, peripheral blood was collected.

In germline, CDR1 is KGHDR, CDR2 SFDVKD. V was cut by 3 bases and J by 5 bases, with 9 bases left in between. The CDR3 consists of 13 residues. General study findings and limits: Blood also harbored most expanded thyroid clonotypes above 0.001 frequency.

Hyperthyroidism in these 18- to 65-year-old patients was newly diagnosed, lasting under 2 months. For repertoire sequencing, the TCR beta CDR3 regions were amplified from RNA transcripts. The workflow started with a first-round RT-PCR run with HTBI primers and then moved on to a second-round multiplex PCR. Each CDR3 protein is one row after TCRdb ran MiXCR on the multiplex PCR reads. The sample consists of some 350,000 distinct CDR3 sequences, about 15% of them appearing once. The receptor's source is an adult woman with stable Graves' hyperthyroidism. This chain connects TRBV24-1 to TRBJ2-5, with D possibly being TRBD1 (6 bases). Sequenced input: peripheral blood. The CDR3 reads CATSDGGIETQYF. The DNA for the CDR3 is TGTGCCACCAGTGATGGGGGCATCGAGACCCAGTACTTC.